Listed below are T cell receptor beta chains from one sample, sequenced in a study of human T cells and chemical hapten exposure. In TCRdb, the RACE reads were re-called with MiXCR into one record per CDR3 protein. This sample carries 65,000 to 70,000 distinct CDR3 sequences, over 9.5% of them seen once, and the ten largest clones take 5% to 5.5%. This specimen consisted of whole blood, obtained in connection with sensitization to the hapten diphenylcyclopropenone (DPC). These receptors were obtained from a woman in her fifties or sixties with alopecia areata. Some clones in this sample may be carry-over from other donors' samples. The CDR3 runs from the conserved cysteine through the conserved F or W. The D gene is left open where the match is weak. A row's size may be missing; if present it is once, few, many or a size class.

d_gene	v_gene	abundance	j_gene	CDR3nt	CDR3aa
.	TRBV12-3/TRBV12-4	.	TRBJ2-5	TGTGCCAGCAGTTTGAGGCAGCAAGAGACCCAGTACTTC	CASSLRQQETQYF
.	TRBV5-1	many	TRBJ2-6	TGCGCCAGCAGCCCGGGGCTCGGGCAGACATACTCTGGGGCCAACGTCCTGACTTTC	CASSPGLGQTYSGANVLTF
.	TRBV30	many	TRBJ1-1	TGTGCCTGGTCTAAAGGCCACACTGAAGCTTTCTTT	CAWSKGHTEAFF
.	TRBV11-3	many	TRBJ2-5	TGTGCCAGCAGCGACCGGGACAAATCCCAAGAGACCCAGTACTTC	CASSDRDKSQETQYF
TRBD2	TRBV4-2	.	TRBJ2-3	TGTGCCAGCAGCCAACAACTACTAGCGGGGGGCCTAGGAGATACGCAGTATTTT	CASSQQLLAGGLGDTQYF
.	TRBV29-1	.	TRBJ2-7	TGCAGCGTTGTAGGGGGTTCCTACGAGCAGTACTTC	CSVVGGSYEQYF
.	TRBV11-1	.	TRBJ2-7	TGTGCCAGCAGCTTAACCCCGGACGGAAGCTCCTACGAGCAGTACTTC	CASSLTPDGSSYEQYF
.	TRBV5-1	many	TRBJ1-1	TGCGCCAGCAGCTTAGATCAAGGGGTCACTGAAGCTTTCTTT	CASSLDQGVTEAFF
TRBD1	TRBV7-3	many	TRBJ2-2	TGTGCCAGCAGCTTAACGCCACAGGGGGCTGGCGGGGAGCTGTTTTTT	CASSLTPQGAGGELFF
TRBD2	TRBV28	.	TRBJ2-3	TGTGCCAGCAGTTTCGGCGGGAGGGCCGGGCGAGATACGCAGTATTTT	CASSFGGRAGRDTQYF
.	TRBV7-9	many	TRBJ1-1	TGTGCCAGCAGCATCAGGGAGAACACTGAAGCTTTCTTT	CASSIRENTEAFF
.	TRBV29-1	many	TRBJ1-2	TGCAGCCACTACGAGGGATTTGGTGGCTACACCTTC	CSHYEGFGGYTF
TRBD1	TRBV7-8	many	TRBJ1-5	TGTGCCAGCAGCTCGACAGGGGGCTATTGGAATCAGCCCCAGCATTTT	CASSSTGGYWNQPQHF
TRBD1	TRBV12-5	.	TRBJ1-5	TGTGCTAGTGGTTTGGACACCGGGACAGGGGGCCAAAATCAGCCCCAGCATTTT	CASGLDTGTGGQNQPQHF
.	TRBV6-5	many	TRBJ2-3	TGTGCCAGCAGTTACAGCTGGGCTAGCACAGATACGCAGTATTTT	CASSYSWASTDTQYF
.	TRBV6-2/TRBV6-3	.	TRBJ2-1	TGTGCCAGCAGTTACGCCGAGGGGGGGCCATACAATGAGCAGTTCTTC	CASSYAEGGPYNEQFF
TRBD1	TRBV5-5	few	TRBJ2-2	TGTGCCAGCAGCCACATAGACAGGGAACACGGGGAGCTGTTTTTT	CASSHIDREHGELFF
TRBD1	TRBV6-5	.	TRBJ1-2	TGTGCCAGCAGAAAAGGGAGACAGGGGGCGATTACAGGCTACACCTTC	CASRKGRQGAITGYTF
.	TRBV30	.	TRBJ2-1	TGTGCCTGGAGCGGCAGCAGCTCCTACAATGAGCAGTTCTTC	CAWSGSSSYNEQFF
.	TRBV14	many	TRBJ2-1	TGTGCCAGCAGCCAAGTCGGGGCCGGTGAGCAGTTCTTC	CASSQVGAGEQFF
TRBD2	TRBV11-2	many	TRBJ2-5	TGTGCCAGCAGCCCCTATTCTAGCGGGGGGGCCTTGAAGACCCAGTACTTC	CASSPYSSGGALKTQYF
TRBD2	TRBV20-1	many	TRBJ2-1	TGCAGTTCGAGAGCTAGCGGCTTCTACAATGAGCAGTTCTTC	CSSRASGFYNEQFF
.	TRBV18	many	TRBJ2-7	TGTGCCAGCTCACCACCCCCGGGAGTGGACGCGGAGCAGTACTTC	CASSPPPGVDAEQYF
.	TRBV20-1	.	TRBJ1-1	TGCAGTGCTGGGGAGGGACCGATGAACACTGAAGCTTTCTTT	CSAGEGPMNTEAFF
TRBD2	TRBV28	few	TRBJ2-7	TGTGCCAGCAGTCCAACGGAAGCGGGGCGAACCTACGAGCAGTACTTC	CASSPTEAGRTYEQYF
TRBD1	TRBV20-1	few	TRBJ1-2	TGCAGTGCTAGAACGTCTGGGACAGCGATTTCCTATGGCTACACCTTC	CSARTSGTAISYGYTF
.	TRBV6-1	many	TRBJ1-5	TGTGCCAGCACCACGCAATATAGCAATCAGCCCCAGCATTTT	CASTTQYSNQPQHF
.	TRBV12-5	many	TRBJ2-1	TGTGCTAGTGGTTTTGGCTGGAATGAGCAGTTCTTC	CASGFGWNEQFF
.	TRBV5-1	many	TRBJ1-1	TGCGCCAGCAGCTTTGGGGGGATGAACACTGAAGCTTTCTTT	CASSFGGMNTEAFF
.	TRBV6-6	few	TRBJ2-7	TGTGCCAGCAGTTACAGGGGTGAGACCTACGAGCAGTACTTC	CASSYRGETYEQYF
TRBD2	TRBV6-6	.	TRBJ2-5	TGTGCCAGCAGTTCTACTAGCGGGAGCGGTGTAGAGACCCAGTACTTC	CASSSTSGSGVETQYF
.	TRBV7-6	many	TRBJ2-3	TGTGCCAGCAGCTTAGCGGGGTCTAGCACAGATACGCAGTATTTT	CASSLAGSSTDTQYF
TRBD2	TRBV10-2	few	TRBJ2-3	TGCGCCAGCAGGAATAGCGGGAGGGGAACAGATACGCAGTATTTT	CASRNSGRGTDTQYF
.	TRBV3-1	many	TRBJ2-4	TGTGCCAGCAGCCAAGGTACTGGCGGGACCCAAAACATTCAGTACTTC	CASSQGTGGTQNIQYF
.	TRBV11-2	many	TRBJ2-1	TGTGCCAGCAGTTCCGGGACAAGCTCCTACAATGAGCAGTTCTTC	CASSSGTSSYNEQFF
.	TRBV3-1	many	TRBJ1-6	TGTGCCAGCAGCCAAGATTGGGGAGGGACACTTATAACGCCCCTCCACTTT	CASSQDWGGTLITPLHF
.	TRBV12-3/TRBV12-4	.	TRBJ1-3	TGTGCCAGCAGTTTAATCCCGAACACCATATATTTT	CASSLIPNTIYF
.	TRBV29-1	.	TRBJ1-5	TGCAGCGCATTAATCGCCGGACAGAGCAATCAGCCCCAGCATTTT	CSALIAGQSNQPQHF
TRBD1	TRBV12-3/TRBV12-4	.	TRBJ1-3	TGTGCCAGCAGGAACAGGGGGCATGGAAACACCATATATTTT	CASRNRGHGNTIYF
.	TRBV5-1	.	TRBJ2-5	TGCGCCAGCAGCTTGGCAAGCCAGGGCGGGACCCAGTACTTC	CASSLASQGGTQYF
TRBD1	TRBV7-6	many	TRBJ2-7	TGTGCCAGCAGCTTGATCGACGCAGGGGGTGAGCAGTACTTC	CASSLIDAGGEQYF
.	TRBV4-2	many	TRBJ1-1	TGTGCCAGCAGCCCCGGGGGGGGCGATCTCACTGAAGCTTTCTTT	CASSPGGGDLTEAFF
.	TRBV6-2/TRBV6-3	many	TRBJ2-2	TGTGCCAGCAGTTACCGGGGGTTTGGGACCGGGGAGCTGTTTTTT	CASSYRGFGTGELFF
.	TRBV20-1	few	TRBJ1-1	TGCAGTGCTAGAATCCCCTTGGGGGGTACTGAAGCTTTCTTT	CSARIPLGGTEAFF
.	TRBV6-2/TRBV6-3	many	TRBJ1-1	TGTGCCAGCAGCCCGTGGGGGATGAACACTGAAGCTTTCTTT	CASSPWGMNTEAFF
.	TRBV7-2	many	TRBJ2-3	TGTGCCAGCAGCCGAGGGATCGGGAGATGGGGCACAGATACGCAGTATTTT	CASSRGIGRWGTDTQYF
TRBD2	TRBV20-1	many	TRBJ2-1	TGCAGTGCTCTACCGGGACTAGCGGGATTCGGGCAGTTCTTC	CSALPGLAGFGQFF
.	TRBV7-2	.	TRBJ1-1	TGTGCCAGCAGCTTAGTACAGGCTAACACTGAAGCTTTCTTT	CASSLVQANTEAFF
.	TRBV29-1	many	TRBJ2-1	TGCAGCGTTGAAACTTACAATGAGCAGTTCTTC	CSVETYNEQFF
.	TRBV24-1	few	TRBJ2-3	TGTGCCACCAGTGATGTAGGGGCCGCAGATACGCAGTATTTT	CATSDVGAADTQYF
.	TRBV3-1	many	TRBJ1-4	TGTGCCAGCAGCCAAGACCAGGGGTGGTATGAAAAACTGTTTTTT	CASSQDQGWYEKLFF
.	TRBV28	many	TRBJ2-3	TGTGCCAGCCGTGGGGAATCTGCGGGCACAGATACGCAGTATTTT	CASRGESAGTDTQYF
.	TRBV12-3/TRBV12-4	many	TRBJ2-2	TGTGCCAGCAGTTTAGGTGGCGGTTACAACACCGGGGAGCTGTTTTTT	CASSLGGGYNTGELFF
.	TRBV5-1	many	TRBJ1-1	TGCGCCAGCAGCTTGGCGGGCAGGGCAATGAACACTGAAGCTTTCTTT	CASSLAGRAMNTEAFF
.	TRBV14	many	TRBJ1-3	TGTGCCAGCAGCCAACCGGGCACAGGGGGAAACACCATATATTTT	CASSQPGTGGNTIYF
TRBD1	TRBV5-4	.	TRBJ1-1	TGTGCCAGCAGCCGAATACAGGGGGCGGACGAAGCTTTCTTT	CASSRIQGADEAFF